Sequencing of this T cell receptor (beta chain) was carried out in a study of T cell responses to AZD1222 COVID-19 vaccine. Profiled with immunoSEQ multiplex PCR; TCRdb holds only in-frame clones, not every one. This sample has some 120,000 clones, with around 93% found just once. Broader study findings: There were repertoire samples only from the period after the peak T cell response. The span of vaccine-associated CD4 TCRs extended across spike, with dominance at 160-218 and 743-854. Vaccination with two AZD1222 doses was followed by a rise in Spike-specific TCR breadth and depth. Only a handful of individuals given AZD1222 were seropositive at baseline.

Concerning this clone itself: Its target is not known.

Trimming took off 2 bases at V and 7 bases at J, with 18 bases between the two ends. In germline, CDR1 is LGHDT, CDR2 YNNKEL (reference sequence). This CDR3 region has 15 residues. The receptor was derived from an adult in good health. The source material was peripheral blood, sampled on day 0 of AZD1222 vaccination. The chain joins TRBV3-1 (or the pseudogene TRBV3-2) to TRBJ2-7; maybe TRBD2 (6 bases). The CDR3 reads CASSQFPGTRGEQYF. DNA for the CDR3: TGTGCCAGCAGCCAATTTCCCGGGACTCGGGGGGAGCAGTACTTC.